This T cell receptor (beta chain) was sequenced for a study of graft-versus-host responses after intestinal transplantation. About the research overall: Tacrolimus plus steroids were given to all recipients for two to three years, preceded by anti-thymocyte globulin induction. Overall study findings and caveats: Researchers found GvH clones in recipient marrow, and some showed up first in ileum or blood. Declines in HvG clones occurring early post-transplant were associated with peak circulating GvH clone levels. Allografts from individuals with graft-donor T cell macrochimerism displayed high graft-versus-host to host-versus-graft clonal ratios.

This clone has a single count. The antigen is not known. Assay used: immunoSEQ multiplex PCR; TCRdb lists only in-frame clones, some missing. Among about 130,000 clones listed, around nine tenths were seen once. The V gene lost 10 bases and the J gene lost 8 bases, with 26 bases spanning the gap. CDR3 size: 15 residues. The germline CDR1 and CDR2 sequences are LNHDA and SQIVND (reference sequence). The J gene is TRBJ1-2, the V gene TRBV19, with a possible D match to TRBD1 (6 bases). Here the sequenced sample was unstimulated CD4+ T cells sorted from spleen or lymph node cells, taken before intestinal transplant. This receptor was obtained from a human donor who received an intestinal transplant. This CDR3 is CAISSGTTEVGGYTF. In DNA form, the CDR3 reads TGTGCCATATCATCCGGGACAACAGAAGTAGGCGGCTACACCTTC.